The 20 T cell receptor beta chains below were found in one sample sequenced in a study of blood T cells in healthy people across ages. PCR was performed a second time for 7 to 11 cycles using a sample-barcoded 5' primer and a J-beta primer mix. TCRdb re-derived calls from the 5' RACE reads in MiXCR, one entry per CDR3 protein. Among roughly 1,800,000 distinct CDR3 sequences listed, roughly 52% were seen once. Material for sequencing was blood. The source of these receptors is a woman aged 40-49 years in good health.

J is TRBJ1-1 and V is TRBV20-1; D gene uncertain. Deletions cut 3 bases from V and 0 bases from J, with 14 bases between. The V gene's germline CDR1 is DFQATT and CDR2 SNEGSKA (reference sequence). CDR3 length equals 15 residues. The CDR3 DNA is TGCAGTGCTAGGGGGTCAGATCAATTGAACACTGAAGCTTTCTTT. Translating gives CSARGSDQLNTEAFF.

This sequence joins TRBV7-9 and TRBJ1-2, with D unclear. The V and J ends lost 0 bases and 2 bases respectively, with 19 bases between them. This CDR3 has 18 residues. The germline V gene encodes CDR1 SEHNR and CDR2 FQNEAQ (reference sequence). The CDR3 bases are TGTGCCAGCAGCTTAGCCTGGGATCCCCGAGAACTGAACTATGGCTACACCTTC. As protein: CASSLAWDPRELNYGYTF.

The V and J genes are TRBV19 and TRBJ2-4, with TRBD2 identical over 12 bases. The CDR3 is 15 residues long. Germline CDR1 is LNHDA and CDR2 is SQIVND (reference sequence). Losses at the gene ends were 6 bases for V and 8 bases for J; bases not matched to a gene: 8. As DNA, the CDR3 is TGTGCCAGTAGCCATACGACTAGCGGGGGTGACATTCAGTACTTC. Its translation: CASSHTTSGGDIQYF. Full variable domain (missing parts from reference TRBV19 and TRBJ2-4): DGGITQSPKYLFRKEGQNVTLSCEQNLNHDAMYWYRQDPGQGLRLIYYSQIVNDFQKGDIAEGYSVSREKKESFPLTVTSAQKNPTAFYLCASSHTTSGGDIQYFGAGTRLSVL.

CDR3 region: CASSLSVGTGAYEQYF. In DNA, the CDR3 is TGTGCCAGCAGTTTAAGCGTAGGGACAGGGGCCTACGAGCAGTACTTC. This sequence joins TRBV12-3 or TRBV12-4 and TRBJ2-7; 10 bases are shared with TRBD1. The CDR3 spans 16 residues. V lost 2 bases, J lost 2 bases, and 6 bases stayed unmatched.

The rearrangement links TRBV5-1 to TRBJ2-7; D may be TRBD1 (6 bases). The V and J ends lost 4 bases and 12 bases respectively, with 17 bases between them. The CDR3 sequence is 12 residues long. The germline V gene encodes CDR1 SGHRS and CDR2 YFSETQ. The DNA for the CDR3 is TGCGCCAGCAGCGAGCCACAGGGTTCGAGGTACTTC. Translating it yields CASSEPQGSRYF.

The J gene is TRBJ2-7, the V gene TRBV2; D assignment may be TRBD1 or TRBD2 (5 bases each). Germline V gives CDR1 SNHLY, CDR2 FYNNEI. The ends were cut back, 4 bases at V and 7 bases at J, with 17 bases in the middle. The CDR3 is 14 amino acids. CDR3 protein: CASSGRGHGNEQYF. DNA for the CDR3: TGTGCCAGCAGTGGACGGGGCCATGGGAATGAGCAGTACTTC.

In this sample, this clonotype turned up many times. The rearrangement links TRBV29-1 to TRBJ2-5, with D perhaps matching TRBD1 (6 bases). This CDR3 has 13 residues. CDR1 and CDR2 from the germline V gene are SQVTM and ANQGSEA. V shed 4 bases and J shed 5 bases, with 14 bases lying between them. CDR3 coding DNA: TGCAGCGTTGGTGGACAGTCGTGGGAGACCCAGTACTTC. Translation gives CSVGGQSWETQYF.

With respect to this clonotype: An end of the junction differs from the germline gene, which may be a read error. The chain combines TRBV29-1 with TRBJ1-1; D uncertain. Germline loops: CDR1 SQVTM, CDR2 ANQGSEA. The CDR3 contains 12 residues. CDR3 DNA: TGCAGCTACAAATCCGTGAACGCTGAAGCTTTCTTT. Protein product: CSYKSVNAEAFF.

The chain recombines TRBV19 with TRBJ1-6; 7 positions agree with TRBD1. J lost 10 bases, V lost 3 bases, and 9 bases had no gene match. Germline CDR1 LNHDA, CDR2 SQIVND (reference sequence). The CDR3 covers 15 residues. The CDR3 DNA sequence: TGTGCCAGTAGTATCCTCCTAGGACAGGCCTCACCCCTCCACTTT. As protein: CASSILLGQASPLHF.

The V and J genes are TRBV4-3 and TRBJ2-2, with a possible D match to TRBD2 (6 bases). The CDR3 is 16 amino acids. Germline loops: CDR1 LGHNA, CDR2 YSLEER. V lost 0 bases to trimming and J lost 3 bases, with 11 bases between them. CDR3 nucleotides: TGCGCCAGCAGCCAAGATTCGGGGGAGTACACCGGGGAGCTGTTTTTT. This sequence encodes CASSQDSGEYTGELFF.

The chain has TRBV7-9 and TRBJ1-6; maybe TRBD1 (6 bases). The CDR3 spans 17 residues. The germline gives CDR1 SEHNR, CDR2 FQNEAQ (reference sequence). The ends were cut back, 3 bases at V and 7 bases at J, with 19 bases in the middle. This chain's CDR3 is CASSFSASRGHNSPLHF. The CDR3 coding sequence is TGTGCCAGCAGCTTTTCGGCGTCGAGGGGACACAATTCACCCCTCCACTTT.

The chain joins TRBV20-1 to TRBJ1-2; tentatively, D is TRBD1 (5 bases). There are 15 residues in the CDR3. With 2 bases removed from V and 2 bases from J, the gap between germline ends came to 15 bases. CDR1 is DFQATT and CDR2 is SNEGSKA in the germline V gene (reference sequence). The CDR3 here is CSARPSGRMNYGYTF. DNA of the CDR3: TGCAGTGCTAGACCATCGGGACGGATGAACTATGGCTACACCTTC.

V is TRBV7-2 and J is TRBJ2-1; 11 nucleotides agree with TRBD1. Germline lookup yields CDR1 SGHTA and CDR2 FQGNSA. This CDR3 has 15 residues. V dropped 5 bases and J dropped 7; count of bases not matched to a gene: 7. CDR3 loop: CASSPVGTGGNEQFF. CDR3 nucleotide sequence: TGTGCCAGCAGCCCAGTTGGGACAGGGGGGAATGAGCAGTTCTTC.

The V call is TRBV27, the J call TRBJ2-1; 8 bases are shared with TRBD1. The CDR3 totals 16 residues. The V and J ends lost 0 bases and 8 bases, in that order; junction bases with no gene match: 9. Germline V gene lookup returns CDR1 MNHEY and CDR2 SMNVEV (reference sequence). The CDR3 is CASSLSSRGRPDEQFF. The CDR3 DNA sequence: TGTGCCAGCAGTTTATCGTCCAGGGGGCGACCGGATGAGCAGTTCTTC.

Only a few counts were recorded for this clonotype. The chain has TRBV9 and TRBJ2-6; no clear D gene. In germline, CDR1 is SGDLS, CDR2 YYNGEE. The V and J ends lost 1 base and 0 bases respectively, with 20 bases between them. The CDR3 is made up of 20 amino acids. CDR3 DNA sequence: TGTGCCAGCAGCGTAACCCCGGACCGTTCAGCTTACTCTGGGGCCAACGTCCTGACTTTC. Residues: CASSVTPDRSAYSGANVLTF.

CDR3 nucleotide sequence: TGCGCCAGCAGCCAAGGGGACAGGGACCTATTTGGCTACACCTTC. Translation: CASSQGDRDLFGYTF. The V call is TRBV4-3, the J call TRBJ1-2; 9 nucleotides agree with TRBD1. V shed 1 base, J shed 7 bases, and the junction held 7 bases outside the gene matches. Looked up from germline, CDR1 is LGHNA and CDR2 is YSLEER. This CDR3 contains 15 residues.

The rearrangement links TRBV20-1 to TRBJ2-1; the match to TRBD2 covers 11 bases. After removal of 5 bases from V and 2 bases from J, the junction contained 2 bases not matched to a gene. The CDR3 is made up of 14 amino acids. CDR1 is DFQATT, CDR2 SNEGSKA, per germline (reference sequence). The CDR3 is CSARTSGPYNEQFF. DNA for the CDR3: TGCAGTGCTCGGACTAGCGGGCCCTACAATGAGCAGTTCTTC.

This clonotype has only a few counts. This sequence joins TRBV4-1 and TRBJ2-3; D call uncertain. CDR3 length equals 15 residues. Germline CDR1 is MGHRA and CDR2 is YSYEKL. Trimming pared 1 base from V and 5 bases from J, leaving 13 bases between. CDR3 protein: CASSQGGLLLDTQYF. CDR3 nucleotides: TGCGCCAGCAGCCAAGGAGGTCTGCTGTTAGATACGCAGTATTTT.

This clonotype occurred a few times. This rearrangement joins TRBV5-1 to TRBJ2-5, with TRBD2 matching 14 bases. The CDR3 contains 17 residues. In germline, CDR1 is SGHRS, CDR2 YFSETQ. Unmatched junction bases numbered 11, after V lost 7 bases and J lost 3 bases. The CDR3 reads CASGIGTSGGQKETQYF. In nucleotides, the CDR3 is TGCGCCAGCGGGATCGGGACTAGCGGGGGCCAAAAAGAGACCCAGTACTTC.

The rearrangement uses TRBV28 and TRBJ2-3; D is undetermined. Germline values: CDR1 MDHEN, CDR2 SYDVKM. The CDR3 contains 16 residues. The V gene lost 10 bases and the J gene lost 1 base, with 21 bases spanning the gap. CDR3 coding DNA: TGTGCCAACTTTTTCTCTGGACGCGGAGGCACAGATACGCAGTATTTT. This gives the protein CANFFSGRGGTDTQYF.